This T cell receptor beta chain was profiled in a study of cytomegalovirus exposure and HLA in healthy donors. V was cut by 4 bases and J by 4 bases, with 17 bases left in between. Germline values: CDR1 SGHRS, CDR2 YFSETQ. The CDR3 extends over 15 amino acids. A multiplex PCR was run with 60 Vbeta primers and 13 Jbeta primers. Produced via immunoSEQ multiplex PCR; TCRdb's table is partial and in-frame only. The data contain 180,000 or so clones, under 85% of them seen just once; the ten biggest clones take up about 2.5%. This chain connects TRBV5-1 to TRBJ2-5, with D possibly TRBD1 on 7 matching bases. The specimen was PBMCs. This sequence originates from a human donor in good health. The CDR3 sequence: CASSPGTAAGETQYF. The CDR3 DNA reads as TGCGCCAGCAGCCCCGGGACAGCAGCGGGAGAGACCCAGTACTTC.